This T cell receptor (beta chain) was captured by sequencing in a study of identical twins. Unique molecular identifiers were in the cDNA, with template-switch universal primer binding. TCRdb ran MiXCR on the 5' RACE reads and lists one entry per CDR3 protein. Among roughly 250,000 distinct CDR3 sequences listed, roughly 7% were seen once. The CDR3 is 15 amino acids. Germline CDR1 MNHEY, CDR2 SVGAGI. Germline trimming cut 0 bases from V and 7 bases from J; bases unmatched to any gene: 3. The table lists this clonotype with many counts. This sample also belongs to another study, concerning yellow fever vaccine responses in identical twins.

The source of this sequence is a woman under 30 in good health. V gene TRBV6-5 combines with J gene TRBJ1-2; 12 bases agree with TRBD1. The sample was memory (CD45RO+) T cells sorted from blood. For the CDR3, the DNA is TGTGCCAGCAGTTACTCCGGGACAGGGGGCTTTGGCTACACCTTC. Translated: CASSYSGTGGFGYTF.